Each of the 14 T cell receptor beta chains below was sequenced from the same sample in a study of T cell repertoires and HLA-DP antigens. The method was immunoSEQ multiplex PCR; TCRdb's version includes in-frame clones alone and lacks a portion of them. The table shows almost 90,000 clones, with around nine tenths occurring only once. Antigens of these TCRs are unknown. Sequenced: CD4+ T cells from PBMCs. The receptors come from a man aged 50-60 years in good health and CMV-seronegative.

CDR3 coding DNA: TGTGCCAGCAGTTCCCAACTACGACAGGGCCAAGAGACCCAGTACTTC. As protein: CASSSQLRQGQETQYF. V usage is TRBV28 and J usage is TRBJ2-5; 7 bases agree with TRBD1. V gave up 4 bases and J gave up 1 base; unmatched junction bases: 9. The CDR3 is made up of 16 amino acids. CDR1 and CDR2 (germline): MDHEN, SYDVKM.

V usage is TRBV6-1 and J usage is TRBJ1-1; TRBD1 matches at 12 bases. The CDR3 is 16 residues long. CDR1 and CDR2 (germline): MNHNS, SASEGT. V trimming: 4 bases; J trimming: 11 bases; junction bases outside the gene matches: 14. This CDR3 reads CASSAGQGAKFLGAFF. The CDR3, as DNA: TGTGCCAGCAGTGCGGGACAGGGGGCGAAATTCCTTGGGGCTTTCTTT.

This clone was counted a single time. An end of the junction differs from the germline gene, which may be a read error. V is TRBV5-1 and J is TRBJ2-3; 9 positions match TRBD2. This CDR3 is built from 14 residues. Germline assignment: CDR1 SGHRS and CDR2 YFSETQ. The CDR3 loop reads CASSPRGGTDTQYF. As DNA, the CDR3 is TGCGCCAGTAGTCCGCGGGGGGGCACGGATACGCAGTATTTT.

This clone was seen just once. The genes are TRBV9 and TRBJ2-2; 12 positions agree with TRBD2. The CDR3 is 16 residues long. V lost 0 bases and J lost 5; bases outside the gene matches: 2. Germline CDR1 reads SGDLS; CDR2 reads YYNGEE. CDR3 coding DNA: TGTGCCAGCAGCGTAGGTCTAGCGGGGGGGACCGGGGAGCTGTTTTTT. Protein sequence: CASSVGLAGGTGELFF.

CDR3 in DNA: TGTGCCAGTAGTATCCCAGGGTACGAGACCCAGTACTTC. Its translation: CASSIPGYETQYF. This sequence joins TRBV19 and TRBJ2-5; possible D gene TRBD1, 5 bases. The CDR3 covers 13 residues. Per the germline V gene, CDR1 is LNHDA and CDR2 is SQIVND (reference sequence). V gave up 3 bases and J gave up 5 bases, with 10 bases separating them.

CDR3 sequence reads: CASSTDRSETQYF. For the CDR3, the DNA is TGTGCCAGCAGTACAGACCGGTCCGAGACCCAGTACTTC. The chain couples TRBV27 to TRBJ2-5; D uncertain. In germline, CDR1 is MNHEY, CDR2 SMNVEV (reference sequence). The CDR3 is 13 amino acids. The ends were cut back, 5 bases at V and 5 bases at J, with 12 bases in the middle.

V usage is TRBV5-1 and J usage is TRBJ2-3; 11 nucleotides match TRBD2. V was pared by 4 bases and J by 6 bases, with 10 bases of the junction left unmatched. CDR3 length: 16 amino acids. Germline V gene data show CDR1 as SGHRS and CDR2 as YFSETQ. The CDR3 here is CASSKQIAGGRDTQYF. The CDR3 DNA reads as TGCGCCAGCAGCAAACAAATAGCGGGAGGGCGGGATACGCAGTATTTT.

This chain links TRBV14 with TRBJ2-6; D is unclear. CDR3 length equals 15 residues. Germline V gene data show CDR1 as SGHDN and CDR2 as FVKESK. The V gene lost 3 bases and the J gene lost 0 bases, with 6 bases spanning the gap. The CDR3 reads CASSQTASGANVLTF. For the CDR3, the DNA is TGTGCCAGCAGCCAGACCGCCTCTGGGGCCAACGTCCTGACTTTC.

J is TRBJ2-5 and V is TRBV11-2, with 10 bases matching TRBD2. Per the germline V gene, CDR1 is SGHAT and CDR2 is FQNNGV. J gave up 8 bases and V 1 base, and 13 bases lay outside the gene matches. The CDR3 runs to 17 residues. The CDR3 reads CASSLGTAGGRDVTQYF. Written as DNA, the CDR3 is TGTGCCAGCAGCTTAGGAACAGCGGGGGGGCGTGACGTAACCCAGTACTTC.

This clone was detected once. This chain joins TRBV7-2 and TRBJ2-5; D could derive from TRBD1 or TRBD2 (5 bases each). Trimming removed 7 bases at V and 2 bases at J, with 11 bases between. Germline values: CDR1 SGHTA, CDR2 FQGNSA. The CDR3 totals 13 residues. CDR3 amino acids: CASKRGVQETQYF. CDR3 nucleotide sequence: TGTGCCAGCAAACGGGGCGTGCAAGAGACCCAGTACTTC.

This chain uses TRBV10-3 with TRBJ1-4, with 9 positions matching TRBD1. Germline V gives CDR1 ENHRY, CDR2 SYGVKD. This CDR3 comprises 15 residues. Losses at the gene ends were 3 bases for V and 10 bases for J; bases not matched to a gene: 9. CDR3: CAISEEGTGSVKLFF. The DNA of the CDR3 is TGTGCCATCAGTGAAGAGGGGACAGGGTCGGTAAAACTGTTTTTT.

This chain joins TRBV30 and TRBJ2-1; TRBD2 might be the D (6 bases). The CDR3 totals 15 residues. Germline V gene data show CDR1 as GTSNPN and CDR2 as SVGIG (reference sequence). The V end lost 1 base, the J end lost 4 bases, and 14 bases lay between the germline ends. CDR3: CAWSEAGPQYNEQFF. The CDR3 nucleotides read TGTGCCTGGAGTGAGGCGGGGCCCCAATACAATGAGCAGTTCTTC.

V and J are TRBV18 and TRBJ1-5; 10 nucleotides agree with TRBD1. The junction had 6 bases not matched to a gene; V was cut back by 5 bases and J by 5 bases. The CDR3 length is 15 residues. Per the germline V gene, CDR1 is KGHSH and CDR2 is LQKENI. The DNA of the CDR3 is TGTGCCAGCTCATTAGGACAGGGGGGCGATCAGCCCCAGCATTTT. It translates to CASSLGQGGDQPQHF.

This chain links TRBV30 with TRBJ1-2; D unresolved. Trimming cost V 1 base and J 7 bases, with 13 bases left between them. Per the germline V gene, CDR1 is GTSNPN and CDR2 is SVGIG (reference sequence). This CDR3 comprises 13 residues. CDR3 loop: CAWSAPTSIGYTF. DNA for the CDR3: TGTGCCTGGAGTGCCCCTACGTCGATTGGCTACACCTTC.